This TCR beta chain was identified in a study of cytomegalovirus exposure and HLA in healthy donors. Findings of the study overall: What a later analysis showed was that several of the most significant clusters appeared linked to common viral pathogens.

Both 60 Vbeta primers and 13 Jbeta primers went into the PCR. Generated by immunoSEQ multiplex PCR, the TCRdb table keeps only in-frame clones and is missing some. The data contain some 180,000 clones, nearly 80% of them singletons. V shed 4 bases, J shed 4 bases, and the junction held 8 bases outside the gene matches. The V gene's germline CDR1 is MDHEN and CDR2 SYDVKM. This CDR3 region has 15 residues. Concerning this clone: Its antigen is as yet unknown.

The TCR was taken from a female donor in good health and CMV-seronegative. What was sequenced was PBMCs. The rearrangement uses TRBV28 and TRBJ2-7, with 9 bases lining up with TRBD1. In DNA, the CDR3 is TGTGCCAGCAGTTCCGACCGGGACAGGGCGTACGAGCAGTACTTC. Amino acid sequence: CASSSDRDRAYEQYF.